These 16 T cell receptor beta chains were sequenced from one sample in a study of blood T cell repertoires in COVID-19. Repertoires were generated with immunoSEQ multiplex PCR, while TCRdb's copy carries only in-frame clones and drops some. The table lists 99,000 or so clones, roughly four fifths of them singletons, with about 3.3% in the top ten. What was sequenced was peripheral blood. The origin of the receptors is a woman of 80 years or more with active or convalescent COVID-19.

The CDR3 reads CASSRLAGLVDTQYF. CDR3 sequence (DNA): TGTGCCAGCAGCCGACTAGCTGGGCTTGTGGATACGCAGTATTTT. The V gene is TRBV7-3, the J gene TRBJ2-3, with 7 nucleotides matching TRBD2. Germline V CDR1 and CDR2: SGHTA, FQGTGA. V lost 5 bases to trimming and J lost 6 bases; unmatched junction nucleotides: 11. The length of the CDR3 is 15 residues.

This clone showed up just once. The chain uses TRBV5-1 and TRBJ2-1, with 10 bases that match TRBD2. This CDR3 has 15 residues. CDR1 is SGHRS and CDR2 is YFSETQ in the germline V gene. The V gene end was trimmed by 2 bases and the J gene end by 9 bases; junction bases not matched to a gene: 8. The CDR3 DNA sequence: TGCGCCAGCAGCTTCTCTAGCGGGAGTATCGGTGAGCAGTTCTTC. Protein product: CASSFSSGSIGEQFF. The variable domain in full, with the rest retrieved from reference TRBV5-1 and TRBJ2-1, is KAGVTQTPRYLIKTRGQQVTLSCSPISGHRSVSWYQQTPGQGLQFLFEYFSETQRNKGNFPGRFSGRQFSNSRSEMNVSTLELGDSALYLCASSFSSGSIGEQFFGPGTRLTVL.

The genes are TRBV28 and TRBJ2-7; TRBD1 matches 8 bases. The CDR3 contains 15 residues. Germline trimming cut 7 bases from V and 2 bases from J; bases unmatched to any gene: 10. The germline gives CDR1 MDHEN, CDR2 SYDVKM. Here the CDR3 DNA reads TGTGCCAGCACTCCCAGGGGGACAGGCACCTACGAGCAGTACTTC. It is translated as CASTPRGTGTYEQYF.

The chain combines TRBV4-3 with TRBJ2-1; TRBD1 is a possible D gene (5 bases). CDR1 LGHNA and CDR2 YSLEER come from the germline V gene. The CDR3 sequence is 13 residues long. V gave up 0 bases and J gave up 14 bases, with 14 bases separating them. The CDR3 is CASSQDRSGMKFF. Here the CDR3 DNA reads TGCGCCAGCAGCCAAGATCGGTCAGGGATGAAGTTCTTC.

V usage is TRBV5-1 and J usage is TRBJ1-4; tentatively, D is TRBD1 (5 bases). The V gene lost 4 bases and the J gene lost 3 bases, with 13 bases spanning the gap. The germline gives CDR1 SGHRS, CDR2 YFSETQ. The CDR3 is 15 amino acids. This CDR3 reads CASSPDRNPNEKLFF. The CDR3 region has the DNA TGCGCCAGCAGCCCTGACAGAAACCCTAATGAAAAACTGTTTTTT.

The chain has TRBV2 and TRBJ1-2, with 7 bases identical to TRBD1. The CDR3 is made up of 14 amino acids. Germline assignment: CDR1 SNHLY and CDR2 FYNNEI. The trim removed 5 bases at V and 7 bases at J, leaving 10 bases unmatched. CDR3 coding DNA: TGTGCCAGCAGTTTCGACAGGGATGGGAGTGGCTACACCTTC. This translates into CASSFDRDGSGYTF.

This clone was recorded once. The chain couples TRBV6-6 to TRBJ1-5; 9 bases fit TRBD1. The CDR3 runs 15 residues. The V gene end was trimmed by 0 bases and the J gene end by 4 bases; junction bases not matched to a gene: 1. CDR1 and CDR2 from the germline V gene are MNHNY and SVGAGI (reference sequence). The CDR3 loop is CASSYSTGGNQPQHF. The CDR3 DNA reads as TGTGCCAGCAGTTACTCGACAGGGGGTAATCAGCCCCAGCATTTT.

The gene calls are TRBV27 and TRBJ2-7, with 9 bases fitting TRBD2. The V gene's germline CDR1 is MNHEY and CDR2 SMNVEV (reference sequence). V shed 5 bases, J shed 3 bases, and the junction held 5 bases outside the gene matches. The CDR3 is 14 residues long. CDR3 in amino acids: CASSLLAGGYEQYF. As DNA, the CDR3 is TGTGCCAGCAGTCTACTAGCGGGCGGCTACGAGCAGTACTTC.

The gene calls are TRBV11-1 and TRBJ2-7; 8 bases align to TRBD1. This CDR3 region has 14 residues. From germline, CDR1 is SGHAT and CDR2 FQDESV (reference sequence). The V and J ends lost 2 bases and 3 bases, in that order; junction bases with no gene match: 3. The CDR3 sequence is CASSLPDRVYEQYF. The DNA of the CDR3 is TGTGCCAGCAGCTTACCGGACAGGGTCTACGAGCAGTACTTC. Full variable domain (remainder filled in from reference TRBV11-1 and TRBJ2-7): EAEVAQSPRYKITEKSQAVAFWCDPISGHATLYWYRQILGQGPELLVQFQDESVVDDSQLPKDRFSAERLKGVDSTLKIQPAELGDSAMYLCASSLPDRVYEQYFGPGTRLTVT.

This clone occurred once. V gene TRBV28 combines with J gene TRBJ2-7, with a tentative D call TRBD2 (5 bases). Germline CDR1 and CDR2: MDHEN and SYDVKM. This CDR3 is 15 amino acids long. V was trimmed by 5 bases and J by 0 bases, leaving 14 bases between them. CDR3: CASSGAGSSSYEQYF. The CDR3 nucleotides read TGTGCCAGCAGTGGCGCGGGCAGCAGCTCCTACGAGCAGTACTTC.

The chain has TRBV28 and TRBJ2-6; 8 nucleotides match TRBD2. The CDR3 is 17 amino acids. CDR1 MDHEN and CDR2 SYDVKM come from the germline V gene. The ends lost 6 bases at V and 0 bases at J; junction bases unmatched: 7. In DNA, the CDR3 is TGTGCCAGCAGACGGGGGGGTATCAGCTCTGGGGCCAACGTCCTGACTTTC. It is translated as CASRRGGISSGANVLTF.

This chain uses TRBV9 with TRBJ1-6; maybe TRBD1 (6 bases). Germline V CDR1 and CDR2: SGDLS, YYNGEE. The V end lost 0 bases, the J end lost 9 bases, and 13 bases lay between the germline ends. This CDR3 is 15 amino acids long. DNA for the CDR3: TGTGCCAGCAGCGTAGATCTGGGGGCCCCTTCACCCCTCCACTTT. Protein sequence: CASSVDLGAPSPLHF. The full variable domain, with the rest looked up from reference TRBV9 and TRBJ1-6, is DSGVTQTPKHLITATGQRVTLRCSPRSGDLSVYWYQQSLDQGLQFLIQYYNGEERAKGNILERFSAQQFPDLHSELNLSSLELGDSALYFCASSVDLGAPSPLHFGNGTRLTVT.

The chain is built from TRBV5-1 and TRBJ1-6; D unclear. There are 15 residues in the CDR3. CDR1 SGHRS and CDR2 YFSETQ come from the germline V gene. Trimming shortened V by 0 bases and J by 6 bases, and 10 bases separated the two germline ends. Here the CDR3 reads CASSLDRGSNSPLHF. The CDR3 DNA follows: TGCGCCAGCAGCTTGGATCGGGGATCTAATTCACCCCTCCACTTT.

The CDR3: CSASYDSYYEQYF. The CDR3 nucleotides are TGCAGTGCTAGTTACGACTCTTACTACGAGCAGTACTTC. V gene TRBV20-1 combines with J gene TRBJ2-7; D is unclear. The CDR3 runs 13 residues. The germline gives CDR1 DFQATT, CDR2 SNEGSKA (reference sequence). Trimming removed 3 bases from V and 3 bases from J, with 12 bases in between.

A few counts support this clone. V and J are TRBV5-6 and TRBJ1-3; D not certain. From germline, CDR1 is SGHDT and CDR2 YYEEEE. V lost 4 bases and J lost 1, with 12 bases in between. The CDR3 runs to 15 residues. The CDR3 region has the DNA TGTGCCAGCAGCCCCGCCGGGGTTTCTGGAAACACCATATATTTT. Translated, it gives CASSPAGVSGNTIYF.

This clone was picked up one time. DNA for the CDR3: TGTGCCAGCAGCTTAAGCAGGGGTGGCAATGAGCAGTTCTTC. Translation: CASSLSRGGNEQFF. This chain uses TRBV5-6 with TRBJ2-1, with TRBD1 as a possible D gene (6 bases). V was shortened by 2 bases and J by 6 bases, with 12 bases between the two germline ends. Germline V gives CDR1 SGHDT, CDR2 YYEEEE. The CDR3 covers 14 residues.